This T cell receptor (gamma chain) came from a study of gamma-delta chains in newborns, infants, children. Study-wide context: Innate gammadelta T cells reportedly expand polyclonally right after birth, driven by microbial exposure, per the title.

TCRdb processed the reads again with the CATT caller. The table lists roughly 1,500 gamma-chain clones, 10% to 15% of them singletons, with about 49% in the top ten. This clone rates as medium-sized. This could be a read error, since a much larger clone is one nucleotide away. This same CDR3 is encoded by further DNA sequences in the sample. This TCR came from a child who was a newborn, infant or young child, either healthy, febrile or measles-vaccinated (not recorded which). Sequenced input: blood.

Here the CDR3 DNA reads TGTGCCTTGTGGGAGGAGGAGTTGGGCAAAAAAATCAAGGTATTT. This encodes CALWEEELGKKIKVF. The chain combines TRGV9 with TRGJP. Unmatched junction bases numbered 2, after V lost 2 bases and J lost 7 bases. This CDR3 region has 15 residues. Germline V gene lookup returns CDR1 GITISATS and CDR2 ISYDGTV (reference sequence).